This T cell receptor (beta chain) emerged from a study of graft-versus-host responses after intestinal transplantation. Sequencing used immunoSEQ multiplex PCR; TCRdb keeps in-frame clones, though not all of them. Among approximately 60,000 clones listed, 85% to 90% were seen once. Germline CDR1 LNHNV, CDR2 YYDKDF (reference sequence). With 0 bases removed from V and 7 bases from J, the gap between germline ends came to 13 bases. This CDR3 comprises 16 residues. The sample in question was PBMCs, obtained 26 days after transplant. The TCR comes from a human patient who received an intestinal transplant, so some T cells may come from the graft donor. The V gene is TRBV15, the J gene TRBJ1-6; D is possibly TRBD1 (6 bases). The CDR3 DNA sequence: TGTGCCACCAGCAGAGATGTGGGGGCGCAAAATTCACCCCTCCACTTT. Protein product: CATSRDVGAQNSPLHF.